The rows below give T cell receptor beta chains drawn from one sample of a study of control samples from healthy donors and cancer patients. The data were produced by immunoSEQ multiplex PCR, yet TCRdb's version contains in-frame clones alone and is incomplete. This table holds 20,000 to 25,000 clones, around four fifths found once. The sequencing input was PBMCs. These receptors originate from a man aged 55 to 70 with colorectal cancer. Each CDR3 is given with its conserved first and last residue. A D gene is named only where the DNA matches it firmly. The size field is filled for only some rows; it gives once, few, many or a size class.

d_gene: TRBD1
j_gene: TRBJ2-1
v_gene: TRBV19
abundance: .
CDR3nt: TGTGCCAGTAGCATGGGGACAGGGTGGCGCGATGAGCAGTTCTTC
CDR3aa: CASSMGTGWRDEQFF

d_gene: TRBD1
j_gene: TRBJ1-1
v_gene: TRBV6-5
abundance: .
CDR3nt: TGTGCCACCACGGGACAGGGGGCCACTGAAGCTTTCTTT
CDR3aa: CATTGQGATEAFF

d_gene: TRBD1
j_gene: TRBJ1-5
v_gene: TRBV19
abundance: .
CDR3nt: TGTGCCAGTAGTATCCCCTTACAGGGGAGCCATCAGCCCCAGCATTTT
CDR3aa: CASSIPLQGSHQPQHF

d_gene: .
j_gene: TRBJ2-5
v_gene: TRBV7-2
abundance: .
CDR3nt: TGTGCCAGCAGCTTAGGACAGCCCCAAGAGACCCAGTACTTC
CDR3aa: CASSLGQPQETQYF

d_gene: TRBD1
j_gene: TRBJ1-1
v_gene: TRBV12-5
abundance: .
CDR3nt: TGTGCTAGCGGGGCCCACAGGGGCCTCGTGAACACTGAAGCTTTCTTT
CDR3aa: CASGAHRGLVNTEAFF

d_gene: .
j_gene: TRBJ1-3
v_gene: TRBV4-2
abundance: .
CDR3nt: TGTGCCAGCAGCCAATATATGGGGTCACAAACTTCTGGAAACACCATATATTTT
CDR3aa: CASSQYMGSQTSGNTIYF

d_gene: TRBD1
j_gene: TRBJ2-5
v_gene: TRBV6-5
abundance: .
CDR3nt: TGTGCCAGCAGTTTCTCGGGACAGAAGGCAGAGACCCAGTACTTC
CDR3aa: CASSFSGQKAETQYF

d_gene: .
j_gene: TRBJ1-3
v_gene: TRBV7-2
abundance: .
CDR3nt: TGTGCCAGCAGCCAGACGGGGGCGGGGAACACCATATATTTT
CDR3aa: CASSQTGAGNTIYF

d_gene: .
j_gene: TRBJ2-5
v_gene: TRBV29-1
abundance: once
CDR3nt: TGCAGCGCCGCCGACAGATACCAAGAGACCCAGTACTTC
CDR3aa: CSAADRYQETQYF

d_gene: TRBD1
j_gene: TRBJ1-2
v_gene: TRBV2
abundance: .
CDR3nt: TGTGCCAGCAACGCCGACAGGGGAACGGATGGCTACACCTTC
CDR3aa: CASNADRGTDGYTF

d_gene: TRBD1
j_gene: TRBJ1-6
v_gene: TRBV10-2
abundance: once
CDR3nt: TGCGCCAGCAAGGAGGCAGGGGGTCGCTCACCCCTCCACTTT
CDR3aa: CASKEAGGRSPLHF

d_gene: TRBD1
j_gene: TRBJ2-1
v_gene: TRBV18
abundance: .
CDR3nt: TGTGCCAGCTCATCCACCGAGGGAAAGGGGGCGGTCTTC
CDR3aa: CASSSTEGKGAVF

d_gene: .
j_gene: TRBJ2-3
v_gene: TRBV7-2
abundance: .
CDR3nt: TGTGCCAGCAGCCAACAGAATCTTCACACAGATACGCAGTATTTT
CDR3aa: CASSQQNLHTDTQYF

d_gene: .
j_gene: TRBJ1-1
v_gene: TRBV7-9
abundance: .
CDR3nt: TGTGCCAGCAGCTTAGAGCGGGGGGCTTTCTTT
CDR3aa: CASSLERGAFF

d_gene: .
j_gene: TRBJ1-1
v_gene: TRBV14
abundance: .
CDR3nt: TGTGCCAGCAGCCAAATAGACTTAGGACAAGGGCCTCTAACTGAAGCTTTCTTT
CDR3aa: CASSQIDLGQGPLTEAFF

d_gene: .
j_gene: TRBJ1-1
v_gene: TRBV5-1
abundance: .
CDR3nt: TGCGCCAGCAGAGAGGGCGAGGGTGAAGCTTTCTTT
CDR3aa: CASREGEGEAFF

d_gene: .
j_gene: TRBJ2-7
v_gene: TRBV5-1
abundance: .
CDR3nt: TGCGCCAGCAGCCCCTCAACGGGATACGAGCAGTACTTC
CDR3aa: CASSPSTGYEQYF

d_gene: .
j_gene: TRBJ2-7
v_gene: TRBV6-1
abundance: .
CDR3nt: TGTGCCAGCAGTGAACCCGGGTCTAGCTCCTACGAGCAGTACTTC
CDR3aa: CASSEPGSSSYEQYF

d_gene: TRBD1
j_gene: TRBJ1-1
v_gene: TRBV27
abundance: .
CDR3nt: TGTGCCAGCCAAATGGGGACAGGGGGCTCTTGGGCCACTGAAGCTTTCTTT
CDR3aa: CASQMGTGGSWATEAFF

d_gene: .
j_gene: TRBJ1-1
v_gene: TRBV7-8
abundance: .
CDR3nt: TGTGCCAGCAGCCTAAGAACTGCGAACACTGAAGCTTTCTTT
CDR3aa: CASSLRTANTEAFF

d_gene: TRBD2
j_gene: TRBJ2-1
v_gene: TRBV5-6
abundance: .
CDR3nt: TGTGCCAGCAGCCCCCCGAGCGGGGGGGTAAACAATGAGCAGTTCTTC
CDR3aa: CASSPPSGGVNNEQFF

d_gene: .
j_gene: TRBJ2-7
v_gene: TRBV28
abundance: .
CDR3nt: TGTGCCAGCAGTAACGTTTTTGGGGACTCCTACGAGCAGTACTTC
CDR3aa: CASSNVFGDSYEQYF

d_gene: .
j_gene: TRBJ1-5
v_gene: TRBV7-2
abundance: .
CDR3nt: TGTGCCAGCAGCTTAGGGAATCAGCCCCAGCATTTT
CDR3aa: CASSLGNQPQHF

d_gene: .
j_gene: TRBJ2-2
v_gene: TRBV7-8
abundance: .
CDR3nt: TGTGCCAGCAGCTCAAGGGAGTCCAGCACCGGGGAGCTGTTTTTT
CDR3aa: CASSSRESSTGELFF

d_gene: TRBD1
j_gene: TRBJ2-2
v_gene: TRBV10-3
abundance: .
CDR3nt: TGTGCCATCAGTAATCAACAGGGGGCGCAGGTCGGGGAGCTGTTTTTT
CDR3aa: CAISNQQGAQVGELFF

d_gene: .
j_gene: TRBJ2-2
v_gene: TRBV20-1
abundance: .
CDR3nt: TGCAGTGCTAGTGGCAGGGTGGACACCGGGGAGCTGTTTTTT
CDR3aa: CSASGRVDTGELFF

d_gene: TRBD1
j_gene: TRBJ1-5
v_gene: TRBV19
abundance: .
CDR3nt: TGTGCCAGTAGTCCCGGGACAGGGGGGGGAAGCAATCAGCCCCAGCATTTT
CDR3aa: CASSPGTGGGSNQPQHF

d_gene: .
j_gene: TRBJ2-7
v_gene: TRBV5-6
abundance: .
CDR3nt: TGTGCCAGCAGCCCCGGCCTGGCCCCCTACGAGCAGTACTTC
CDR3aa: CASSPGLAPYEQYF

d_gene: .
j_gene: TRBJ1-5
v_gene: TRBV5-1
abundance: few
CDR3nt: TGCGCCAGCAGTCTGGACGGAGGCAATCAGCCCCAGCATTTT
CDR3aa: CASSLDGGNQPQHF

d_gene: .
j_gene: TRBJ2-1
v_gene: TRBV24-1
abundance: .
CDR3nt: TGTGCCACCAGTGACTCCCCTCGCAATGAGCAGTTCTTC
CDR3aa: CATSDSPRNEQFF

d_gene: .
j_gene: TRBJ1-4
v_gene: TRBV27
abundance: .
CDR3nt: TGTGCCAGCAGTTTAGGATACAGTAATGAAAAACTGTTTTTT
CDR3aa: CASSLGYSNEKLFF

d_gene: .
j_gene: TRBJ2-1
v_gene: TRBV2
abundance: few
CDR3nt: TGTGCCAGCAGTGTGTCGAGAGACAATGAGCAGTTCTTC
CDR3aa: CASSVSRDNEQFF

d_gene: .
j_gene: TRBJ1-4
v_gene: TRBV6-5
abundance: few
CDR3nt: TGTGCCAGCAGCTGGACAGTCGGGGAAAAACTGTTTTTT
CDR3aa: CASSWTVGEKLFF

d_gene: .
j_gene: TRBJ2-6
v_gene: TRBV5-1
abundance: .
CDR3nt: TGCGCCAGCAGAGAGGGCTCTGGGGCCAACGTCCTGACTTTC
CDR3aa: CASREGSGANVLTF

d_gene: .
j_gene: TRBJ1-1
v_gene: TRBV2
abundance: .
CDR3nt: TGTGCCAGCAGTGGGGGGGAGAGAGCTTTCTTT
CDR3aa: CASSGGERAFF

d_gene: .
j_gene: TRBJ1-5
v_gene: TRBV6-6
abundance: .
CDR3nt: TGTGCCAGCAGTTCGGGACACGGTCAGCCCCAGCATTTT
CDR3aa: CASSSGHGQPQHF

d_gene: .
j_gene: TRBJ1-2
v_gene: TRBV5-1
abundance: once
CDR3nt: TGCGCCAGCAGCTTGGAGACGGGACCGAGGCGAGGCTACACCTTC
CDR3aa: CASSLETGPRRGYTF

d_gene: .
j_gene: TRBJ2-1
v_gene: TRBV4-1
abundance: .
CDR3nt: TGCGCCAGCAGCCAAGCAGACATGGGTTTTAGCAATGAGCAGTTCTTC
CDR3aa: CASSQADMGFSNEQFF

d_gene: TRBD1
j_gene: TRBJ2-7
v_gene: TRBV6-5
abundance: .
CDR3nt: TGTGCCAGCAGTTACTCGGCTACGGACAGGGACGCCGAGCAGTACTTC
CDR3aa: CASSYSATDRDAEQYF

d_gene: TRBD1
j_gene: TRBJ1-5
v_gene: TRBV6-5
abundance: .
CDR3nt: TGTGCCAGCAGGCGGACAGGCGCGGACAATCAGCCCCAGCATTTT
CDR3aa: CASRRTGADNQPQHF

d_gene: TRBD2
j_gene: TRBJ2-1
v_gene: TRBV9
abundance: .
CDR3nt: TGTGCCAGCAGCGTAGGAGACGTGGGACTAGCTGTCAATGAGCAGTTCTTC
CDR3aa: CASSVGDVGLAVNEQFF

d_gene: .
j_gene: TRBJ2-1
v_gene: TRBV6-2/TRBV6-3
abundance: .
CDR3nt: TGTGCCAGCAGTCCCACCGGACCGGTCGAGTGGTTCTTC
CDR3aa: CASSPTGPVEWFF

d_gene: .
j_gene: TRBJ2-2
v_gene: TRBV5-1
abundance: once
CDR3nt: TGCGCCAGCAGCTTGGCCCCCTCAACCGGGGAGCTGTTTTTT
CDR3aa: CASSLAPSTGELFF

d_gene: .
j_gene: TRBJ2-4
v_gene: TRBV5-6
abundance: .
CDR3nt: TGTGCCAGCAGCGCTGCCTCCGGGACTTACATTCAGTACTTC
CDR3aa: CASSAASGTYIQYF

d_gene: TRBD1
j_gene: TRBJ1-2
v_gene: TRBV6-5
abundance: .
CDR3nt: TGTGCCAGCGGCGGTCGGGGACAGGGCACCTATGGCTACACCTTC
CDR3aa: CASGGRGQGTYGYTF

d_gene: TRBD1
j_gene: TRBJ1-5
v_gene: TRBV30
abundance: .
CDR3nt: TGTGCCTGGGGTGACAGGGACGTTCAGCCCCAGCATTTT
CDR3aa: CAWGDRDVQPQHF

d_gene: .
j_gene: TRBJ1-1
v_gene: TRBV10-3
abundance: .
CDR3nt: TGTGCCATCAGTGATGGGCCCCAAATAGGGAACACTGAAGCTTTCTTT
CDR3aa: CAISDGPQIGNTEAFF

d_gene: .
j_gene: TRBJ1-5
v_gene: TRBV7-2
abundance: .
CDR3nt: TGTGCCAGCAGCTTAAGGAGAGGCCAGCCCCAGCATTTT
CDR3aa: CASSLRRGQPQHF

d_gene: .
j_gene: TRBJ2-3
v_gene: TRBV3-1/TRBV3-2
abundance: .
CDR3nt: TGTGCCAGCAGCCAAGGTTTGGATCAGAGGACAGATACGCAGTATTTT
CDR3aa: CASSQGLDQRTDTQYF

d_gene: TRBD1
j_gene: TRBJ1-6
v_gene: TRBV20-1
abundance: .
CDR3nt: TGCAGTGCTAGTACCCAGGGGGCCTCCAAGGATTCACCCCTCCACTTT
CDR3aa: CSASTQGASKDSPLHF

d_gene: .
j_gene: TRBJ1-1
v_gene: TRBV7-2
abundance: .
CDR3nt: TGTGCCAGCAGCCGGAACATGAACACTGAAGCTTTCTTT
CDR3aa: CASSRNMNTEAFF

d_gene: .
j_gene: TRBJ1-2
v_gene: TRBV27
abundance: .
CDR3nt: TGTGCCAGCAGTCCCACCAGGGAAGTCTATGGCTACACCTTC
CDR3aa: CASSPTREVYGYTF

d_gene: .
j_gene: TRBJ2-3
v_gene: TRBV9
abundance: .
CDR3nt: TGTGCCAGCAGCGTAGACGGGGGTTCTAGCACAGATACGCAGTATTTT
CDR3aa: CASSVDGGSSTDTQYF

d_gene: .
j_gene: TRBJ1-5
v_gene: TRBV19
abundance: .
CDR3nt: TGTGCCAGTAGTGGGGCCGTTCAGCCCCAGCATTTT
CDR3aa: CASSGAVQPQHF

d_gene: .
j_gene: TRBJ2-1
v_gene: TRBV5-4
abundance: .
CDR3nt: TGTGCCAGCAGCTCGCACATGGACAATGAGCAGTTCTTC
CDR3aa: CASSSHMDNEQFF

d_gene: .
j_gene: TRBJ1-2
v_gene: TRBV30
abundance: .
CDR3nt: TGTGCCTGGAGCCCAGGGTTTCGGGGCTACACCTTC
CDR3aa: CAWSPGFRGYTF

d_gene: TRBD2
j_gene: TRBJ2-5
v_gene: TRBV9
abundance: .
CDR3nt: TGTGCCAGCAGCGTAGGATTGATTCAGATTAGCGGGGGGGAAGAGACCCAGTACTTC
CDR3aa: CASSVGLIQISGGEETQYF